Sequencing of this TCR beta chain was carried out in a study of graft-versus-host responses after intestinal transplantation. The overall study: Multivisceral, liver-intestinal, or isolated intestinal grafts went to recipients. Every one of the recipients received anti-thymocyte globulin induction and afterwards took tacrolimus and steroids for around three years. Study-wide findings and caveats: With peak circulating GvH clone levels came an association with early post-transplant HvG declines. High graft-versus-host to host-versus-graft clonal ratios were found in allografts of patients who had graft-donor T cell macrochimerism.

As regards this clone: Its target is not known.

Assay used: immunoSEQ multiplex PCR; TCRdb lists only in-frame clones, some missing. The sample contains fewer than 95,000 clones, roughly 91% of which appear only once. V lost 2 bases to trimming and J lost 2 bases, with 10 bases between them. The CDR3 has 14 residues. Germline V CDR1 and CDR2: WNHNN, SYGVQD (reference sequence). The material was unstimulated CD8+ T cells sorted from spleen or lymph node cells, obtained before intestinal transplant. This clonotype originated in a human donor who received an intestinal transplant. The chain has TRBV10-1 and TRBJ2-7; D remains ambiguous. Written as DNA, the CDR3 is TGCGCCAGCAGTGAGACAGCTATGCCCTACGAGCAGTACTTC. Protein sequence: CASSETAMPYEQYF.